Listed here is a single T cell receptor beta chain. These data belong to a study of patients and donors after allogeneic stem cell transplantation. This CDR3 is built from 15 residues. CDR1 and CDR2 from the germline V gene are DFQATT and SNEGSKA (reference sequence). Between the trimmed V and J ends, which lost 1 base and 2 bases, there was a span of 11 bases. TCRdb reanalysed the RT-PCR reads using MiXCR and keeps one entry per CDR3 protein. The sample carries 160,000 or so distinct CDR3 sequences, approximately 25% recorded once. This receptor was identified in a human donor who was either an allogeneic HSCT recipient or a stem cell or donor lymphocyte infusion donor (not recorded which). It is not recorded whose cells these are; they may come from a transplant donor. What was sequenced was blood, either unsorted or a sorted T cell fraction (not recorded which). This chain links TRBV20-1 with TRBJ1-4; weak D call: TRBD1 (5 bases). Here the CDR3 reads CSARAIRATNEKLFF. The DNA for the CDR3 is TGCAGTGCTAGAGCAATCAGGGCGACTAATGAAAAACTGTTTTTT.